What follows is one TCR beta chain and its context. The entry originates in a study of OX40 agonist ivuxolimab in advanced cancers. Germline CDR1 is LNHDA and CDR2 is SQIVND (reference sequence). This CDR3 has 13 residues. V was trimmed by 8 bases and J by 3 bases, leaving 13 bases between them. Generated by immunoSEQ multiplex PCR, the TCRdb table keeps only in-frame clones and is missing some. The sample carries tens of thousands of clones, approximately 86% recorded once. The source is an adult with an advanced solid tumor such as melanoma, head and neck, liver or kidney cancer. This sample comprised CD4+ or CD8+ T cells sorted from blood, obtained in a trial of the OX40 agonist ivuxolimab. The chain employs TRBV19 and TRBJ1-1; D is undetermined. DNA of the CDR3: TGTGCCAGTCGGACGGAGGGAGACACTGAAGCTTTCTTT. Translating gives CASRTEGDTEAFF.